Shown below are 15 T cell receptor beta chains from a single sample sequenced in a study of blood T cell repertoires in COVID-19. Generated by immunoSEQ multiplex PCR, the TCRdb table keeps only in-frame clones and is missing some. The sample carries about 250,000 clones, roughly 90% recorded once. The specimen was PBMCs or T cells enriched from blood (not recorded which). The source is a woman under 40 with acute COVID-19.

The chain uses TRBV30 and TRBJ2-5; 10 bases match TRBD2. J lost 8 bases, V lost 5 bases, and 14 bases had no gene match. The CDR3 is 15 residues long. Germline CDR1 and CDR2: GTSNPN and SVGIG (reference sequence). In DNA, the CDR3 is TGTGCCTGGCTCAACCACAGGACTAGCGGTGGAACCCAGTACTTC. Its translation: CAWLNHRTSGGTQYF.

This clone was detected once. The CDR3 loop is CASSLQSGNVYGYTF. The CDR3 bases are TGTGCCAGCAGCTTGCAATCAGGGAACGTCTATGGCTACACCTTC. The genes are TRBV13 and TRBJ1-2; D is perhaps TRBD1 (5 bases). Germline assignment: CDR1 PRHDT and CDR2 FYEKMQ (reference sequence). This CDR3 is built from 15 residues. The V end lost 3 bases, the J end lost 4 bases, and 15 bases lay between the germline ends.

J is TRBJ1-2 and V is TRBV6-5; a weak D match, TRBD1 (6 bases). CDR1 is MNHEY and CDR2 is SVGAGI in the germline V gene. Trimming took off 5 bases at V and 5 bases at J, with 15 bases between the two ends. The CDR3 is 14 amino acids. The CDR3 region is CASSISQGPYGYTF. The CDR3 region has the DNA TGTGCCAGCAGTATCTCTCAGGGGCCTTATGGCTACACCTTC.

This chain connects TRBV30 to TRBJ1-3; D not certain. The CDR3 covers 14 residues. Trimming took off 4 bases at V and 0 bases at J, with 10 bases between the two ends. Germline CDR1 and CDR2: GTSNPN and SVGIG (reference sequence). The CDR3 DNA sequence: TGTGCCTGGATAGCGTGGAGCTCTGGAAACACCATATATTTT. Translation gives CAWIAWSSGNTIYF.

The chain has TRBV18 and TRBJ1-4; D gene unclear. The germline gives CDR1 KGHSH, CDR2 LQKENI. The CDR3 spans 15 residues. Trimming shortened V by 3 bases and J by 3 bases, and 11 bases separated the two germline ends. In DNA, the CDR3 is TGTGCCAGCTCACCCGGCCTAGGATCTAATGAAAAACTGTTTTTT. This encodes CASSPGLGSNEKLFF.

This clone was seen only a few times. This sequence joins TRBV5-1 and TRBJ2-5, with TRBD1 identical over 8 bases. The V gene's germline CDR1 is SGHRS and CDR2 YFSETQ. The CDR3 sequence is 15 residues long. V dropped 1 base and J dropped 5; count of bases not matched to a gene: 7. The CDR3 reads CASSLMGQAGETQYF. CDR3 nucleotides: TGCGCCAGCAGCTTGATGGGACAGGCAGGGGAGACCCAGTACTTC.

The chain carries TRBV18 and TRBJ1-4, with TRBD1 matching over 9 bases. The junction had 6 bases not matched to a gene; V was cut back by 3 bases and J by 4 bases. CDR1 and CDR2 from the germline V gene are KGHSH and LQKENI. The CDR3 runs 16 residues. The CDR3 spells CASSPTRTGDNEKLFF. Here the CDR3 DNA reads TGTGCCAGCTCACCCACGAGGACAGGGGATAATGAAAAACTGTTTTTT. Complete variable domain (other parts from reference TRBV18 and TRBJ1-4): NAGVMQNPRHLVRRRGQEARLRCSPMKGHSHVYWYRQLPEEGLKFMVYLQKENIIDESGMPKERFSAEFPKEGPSILRIQQVVRGDSAAYFCASSPTRTGDNEKLFFGSGTQLSVL.

The chain combines TRBV7-2 with TRBJ2-3, with TRBD2 matching 9 bases. Germline CDR1 and CDR2: SGHTA and FQGNSA. The CDR3 runs to 16 residues. J lost 5 bases, V lost 1 base, and 7 bases had no gene match. The CDR3 region has the DNA TGTGCCAGCAGCTTAGTACCGGGACTAGCTGGAGATACGCAGTATTTT. Its translation: CASSLVPGLAGDTQYF.

The rearrangement uses TRBV2 and TRBJ2-7; 9 nucleotides align to TRBD1. After removal of 2 bases from V and 2 bases from J, the junction contained 7 bases not matched to a gene. The CDR3 runs to 16 residues. CDR1 and CDR2 from the germline V gene are SNHLY and FYNNEI. The CDR3 here is CASSELFGTGTYEQYF. Written as DNA, the CDR3 is TGTGCCAGCAGTGAACTGTTCGGGACAGGGACCTACGAGCAGTACTTC.

The J gene is TRBJ1-3, the V gene TRBV5-1; D is unclear. This CDR3 spans 17 amino acids. In germline, CDR1 is SGHRS, CDR2 YFSETQ. Trimming removed 0 bases from V and 0 bases from J, with 13 bases in between. The CDR3 reads CASSLVAGYFSGNTIYF. CDR3 sequence (DNA): TGCGCCAGCAGCTTGGTGGCAGGCTACTTCTCTGGAAACACCATATATTTT.

The rearrangement joins TRBV7-8 to TRBJ1-4; 8 nucleotides match TRBD1. Germline-derived CDR1 and CDR2 are SGHVS and FQNEAQ. The CDR3 consists of 17 residues. The ends lost 5 bases at V and 0 bases at J; junction bases unmatched: 8. The CDR3 loop reads CASSVNGQGATNEKLFF. In nucleotides, the CDR3 is TGTGCCAGCAGCGTTAACGGACAGGGCGCAACTAATGAAAAACTGTTTTTT.

Points on this clone: This sample includes further DNA sequences coding for the same CDR3. The V call is TRBV5-5, the J call TRBJ2-3, with D perhaps TRBD1 (5 bases). Germline values: CDR1 SGHKS, CDR2 YYEKEE (reference sequence). CDR3 length: 13 residues. The V end was cut by 4 bases, the J end by 6 bases, with 12 bases between. Written as DNA, the CDR3 is TGTGCCAGCAGCCTGGACCGACAGGATACGCAGTATTTT. Its protein is CASSLDRQDTQYF.

V is TRBV7-9 and J is TRBJ1-5, with D perhaps matching TRBD1 (5 bases). Germline CDR1 and CDR2: SEHNR and FQNEAQ (reference sequence). The CDR3 length is 15 residues. V was pared by 5 bases and J by 5 bases, with 16 bases between. In nucleotides, the CDR3 is TGTGCCAGCAGCCCCGACGGGGGGTACCATCAGCCCCAGCATTTT. Its protein is CASSPDGGYHQPQHF.

V and J are TRBV27 and TRBJ2-2; TRBD1 matches 8 bases. V lost 6 bases to trimming and J lost 5 bases; unmatched junction nucleotides: 5. The germline V gene encodes CDR1 MNHEY and CDR2 SMNVEV (reference sequence). The CDR3 has 14 amino acids. CDR3 region: CASRGRTGTGELFF. The CDR3 region has the DNA TGTGCCAGCAGGGGCCGGACAGGGACCGGGGAGCTGTTTTTT.

The sample holds one count of this clone. The CDR3 region has the DNA TGTGCCAGCAGCCCCCGTAGCGGGAGCTCCTACAATGAGCAGTTCTTC. This sequence encodes CASSPRSGSSYNEQFF. V gene TRBV7-2 combines with J gene TRBJ2-1; the match to TRBD2 covers 9 bases. Germline CDR1 reads SGHTA; CDR2 reads FQGNSA. The CDR3 extends over 16 amino acids. After removal of 5 bases from V and 0 bases from J, the junction contained 5 bases not matched to a gene.